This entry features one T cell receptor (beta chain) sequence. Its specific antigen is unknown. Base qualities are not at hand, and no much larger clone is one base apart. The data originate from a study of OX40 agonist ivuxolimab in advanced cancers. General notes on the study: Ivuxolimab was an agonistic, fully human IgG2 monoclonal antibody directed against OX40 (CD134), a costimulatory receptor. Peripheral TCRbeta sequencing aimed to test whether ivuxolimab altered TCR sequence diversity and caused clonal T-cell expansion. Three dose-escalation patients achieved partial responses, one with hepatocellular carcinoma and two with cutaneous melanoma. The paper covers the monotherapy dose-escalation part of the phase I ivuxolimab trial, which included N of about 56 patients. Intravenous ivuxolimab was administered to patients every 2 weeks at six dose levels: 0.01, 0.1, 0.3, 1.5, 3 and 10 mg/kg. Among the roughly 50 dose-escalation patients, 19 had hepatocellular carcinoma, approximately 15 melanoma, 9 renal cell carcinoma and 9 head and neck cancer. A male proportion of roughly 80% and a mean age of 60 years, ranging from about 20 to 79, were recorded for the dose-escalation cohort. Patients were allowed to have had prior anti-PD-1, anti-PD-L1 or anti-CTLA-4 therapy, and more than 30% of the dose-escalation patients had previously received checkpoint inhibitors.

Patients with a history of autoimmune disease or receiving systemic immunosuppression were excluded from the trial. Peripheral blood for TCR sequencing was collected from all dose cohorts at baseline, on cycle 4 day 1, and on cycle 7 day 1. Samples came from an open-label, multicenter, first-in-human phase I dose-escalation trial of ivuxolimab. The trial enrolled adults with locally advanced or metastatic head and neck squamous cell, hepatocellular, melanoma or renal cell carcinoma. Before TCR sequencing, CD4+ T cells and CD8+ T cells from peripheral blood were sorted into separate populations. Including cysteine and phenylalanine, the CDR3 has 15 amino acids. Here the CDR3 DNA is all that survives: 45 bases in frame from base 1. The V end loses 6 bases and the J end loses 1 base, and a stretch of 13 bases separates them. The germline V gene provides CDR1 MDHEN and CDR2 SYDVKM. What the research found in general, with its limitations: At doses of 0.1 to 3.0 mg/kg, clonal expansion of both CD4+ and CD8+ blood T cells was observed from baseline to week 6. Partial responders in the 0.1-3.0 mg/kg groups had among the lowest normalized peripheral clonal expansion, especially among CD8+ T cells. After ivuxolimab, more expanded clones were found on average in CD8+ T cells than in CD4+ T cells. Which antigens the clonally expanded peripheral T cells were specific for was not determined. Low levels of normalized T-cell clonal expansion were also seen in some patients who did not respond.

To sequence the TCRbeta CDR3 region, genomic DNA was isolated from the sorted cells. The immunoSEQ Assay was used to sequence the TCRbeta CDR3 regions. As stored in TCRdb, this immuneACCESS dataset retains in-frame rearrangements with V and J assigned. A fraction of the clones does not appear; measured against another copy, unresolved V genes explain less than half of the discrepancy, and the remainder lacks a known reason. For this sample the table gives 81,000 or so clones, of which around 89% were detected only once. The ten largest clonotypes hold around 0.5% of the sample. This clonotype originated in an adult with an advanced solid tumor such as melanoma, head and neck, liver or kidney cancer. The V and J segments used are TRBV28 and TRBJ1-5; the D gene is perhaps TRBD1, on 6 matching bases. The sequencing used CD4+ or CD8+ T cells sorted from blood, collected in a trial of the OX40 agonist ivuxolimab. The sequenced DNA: TGTGCCAGCAGAAAAGGGGGGTTGAGCAATCAGCCCCAGCATTTT. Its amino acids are CASRKGGLSNQPQHF.